Reported below is one T cell receptor beta chain. With V trimmed by 1 base and J by 7 bases, 7 bases remained unmatched. CDR1 and CDR2 (germline): LGHDT, YNNKEL (reference sequence). The CDR3 totals 14 residues. Source study methods: By means of reference gene primer amplification, nucleated cell counts were estimated. The table came from immunoSEQ multiplex PCR; TCRdb's copy has only in-frame clones and leaves some out. The DNA gave D and trimming, while V, J and clone size come from that table. The sample consists of 50,000 to 55,000 clones, roughly 87% of them appearing once. The data stem from a study of blood T cell repertoires in COVID-19. For the study at large: Specimens from acute and convalescent COVID-19 originated in the United States, Italy and Spain.

The clonotype originates from a human donor with active COVID-19. The donor label of this sample is uncertain. The sample comprised peripheral blood. V usage is TRBV3-1 (or the pseudogene TRBV3-2) and J usage is TRBJ2-7; TRBD2 aligns across 7 bases. This CDR3 reads CASSQVGGGNEQYF. The CDR3 region has the DNA TGTGCCAGCAGCCAAGTTGGGGGGGGTAATGAGCAGTACTTC.